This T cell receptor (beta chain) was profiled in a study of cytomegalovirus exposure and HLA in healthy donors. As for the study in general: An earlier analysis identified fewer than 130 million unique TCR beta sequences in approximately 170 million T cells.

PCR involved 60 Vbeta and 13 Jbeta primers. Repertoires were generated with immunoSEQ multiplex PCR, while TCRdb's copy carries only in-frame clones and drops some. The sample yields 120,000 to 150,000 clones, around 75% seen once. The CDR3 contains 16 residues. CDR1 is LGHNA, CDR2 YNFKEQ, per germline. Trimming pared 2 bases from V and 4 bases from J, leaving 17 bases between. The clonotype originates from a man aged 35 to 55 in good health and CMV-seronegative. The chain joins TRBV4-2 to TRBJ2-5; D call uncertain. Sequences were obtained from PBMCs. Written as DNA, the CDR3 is TGTGCCAGCAGCCAATCCAAAGCAGGCCTGGGAGAGACCCAGTACTTC. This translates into CASSQSKAGLGETQYF.